This TCR beta chain is from a study of CD8 T cells in ankylosing spondylitis (dated 2017 in TCRdb). Regarding the research as a whole: The study profiled T cell receptor beta repertoires in healthy donors and ankylosing spondylitis patients to find disease-linked TCR variants. The full study cohort comprised around 25 ankylosing spondylitis patients and 85 to 120 healthy donors. Peripheral blood was sampled, and synovial fluid was additionally collected from ankylosing spondylitis patients. On the study overall, not on this receptor specifically: Some motif variants were previously reported in synovial fluid and blood of reactive arthritis patients, suggesting common disease-initiation mechanisms. Blood from ankylosing spondylitis patients appeared to be characterized by a TCR beta motif composed of eight highly homologous amino acid variants. The disease-linked clones showed a CD8+ phenotype and occurred at relatively low frequencies in peripheral blood. The disease-linked clones were reported as significantly enriched in matched synovial fluid samples from ankylosing spondylitis patients.

The CDR3 sequence holds 16 residues, the cysteine and phenylalanine included. Of all the DNA, just the CDR3 is kept, 48 bases in frame from base 1. Per the germline V gene (reference sequence), SGHKS is the CDR1 and YYEKEE is the CDR2. The junction shows trimming of 6 bases on V and 3 bases on J, plus 18 bases between the germline ends. Sequencing used an Illumina HiSeq 2500. Quantitative 5'-RACE with molecular barcodes was used to prepare TCR beta libraries. The original methods were these. A new computational method, built on a probabilistic model of VDJ rearrangement, was used to identify disease-linked TCR variants. TCRdb reanalyzed the raw reads on its own, using fastp at Q25 for trimming and MiXCR for clone calling, and kept in-frame beta chains. CDR3 protein duplicates are merged, each entry listing the most common genes and DNA. The V and J calls and clone size are TCRdb's, not the authors'. For this sample the table gives 50,000 or so distinct CDR3 sequences, of which roughly 7.3% were detected only once. Around 8.5% of the sample lies in the top ten.

This clonotype has a count of ten or more. The specificity of this receptor is unknown. No base-level quality is on record; no much larger clone is a single base apart. This clonotype originated in a female donor with ankylosing spondylitis or in good health (not recorded which). The V and J genes are TRBV5-5 and TRBJ1-4; too little of a D gene remains to name it. Sequencing input: blood, either unsorted or a sorted T cell fraction (not recorded which). The base sequence is TGTGCCAGCAATTTTAGGGCGGGCGCGGCTAATGAAAAACTGTTTTTT. Its translation is CASNFRAGAANEKLFF.